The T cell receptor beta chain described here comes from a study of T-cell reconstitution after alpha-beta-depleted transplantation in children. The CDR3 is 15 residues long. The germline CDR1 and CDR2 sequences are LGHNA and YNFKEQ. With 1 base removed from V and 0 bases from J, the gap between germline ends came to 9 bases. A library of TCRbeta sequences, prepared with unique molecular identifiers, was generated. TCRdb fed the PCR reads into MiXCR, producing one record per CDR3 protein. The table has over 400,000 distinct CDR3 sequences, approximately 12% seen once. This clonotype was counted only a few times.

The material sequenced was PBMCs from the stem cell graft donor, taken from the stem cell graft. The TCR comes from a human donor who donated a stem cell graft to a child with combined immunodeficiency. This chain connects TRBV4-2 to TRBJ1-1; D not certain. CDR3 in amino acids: CASSQVTGLNTEAFF. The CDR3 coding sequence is TGTGCCAGCAGCCAAGTTACGGGATTGAACACTGAAGCTTTCTTT.